This T cell receptor (beta chain) was obtained from a study of CD8+CD57+ T cells in acquired aplastic anemia. Study at large: Across the sorted CD4+ and CD8+ cells, DNA amounts averaged approximately 3 ug.

The V end was cut by 6 bases, the J end by 6 bases, with 10 bases between. The CDR3 loop spans 12 amino acids. Germline CDR1 reads SNHLY; CDR2 reads FYNNEI. With respect to this clonotype: Its antigen remains unknown.

Genomic DNA constituted the template upon which TCR beta VDJ and CDR3 profiling was performed. TCRdb redid the calling of the reads with MiXCR, one entry per CDR3 protein. The sample lists roughly 160,000 distinct CDR3 sequences; 70% to 75% were seen once. In patients chosen for sequencing, flow cytometry had shown CD8+CD57+ cell expansion. Each patient gave a blood sample that was collected before any therapy had been received. Study-wide results and limits: Patients and controls were not found to differ significantly in CD8+ Simpson's diversity.

The material sequenced was sorted CD4+, CD8+, or CD8+CD57+ T cells (not recorded which) from PBMCs. The sequence was obtained from a human donor with aplastic anemia. The chain links TRBV2 to TRBJ2-3; D unresolved. CDR3 DNA sequence: TGTGCCAGCAGAGACCCAACGGATACGCAGTATTTT. Its translation: CASRDPTDTQYF. Full variable domain (rest looked up from reference TRBV2 and TRBJ2-3): EPEVTQTPSHQVTQMGQEVILRCVPISNHLYFYWYRQILGQKVEFLVSFYNNEISEKSEIFDDQFSVERPDGSNFTLKIRSTKLEDSAMYFCASRDPTDTQYFGPGTRLTVL.